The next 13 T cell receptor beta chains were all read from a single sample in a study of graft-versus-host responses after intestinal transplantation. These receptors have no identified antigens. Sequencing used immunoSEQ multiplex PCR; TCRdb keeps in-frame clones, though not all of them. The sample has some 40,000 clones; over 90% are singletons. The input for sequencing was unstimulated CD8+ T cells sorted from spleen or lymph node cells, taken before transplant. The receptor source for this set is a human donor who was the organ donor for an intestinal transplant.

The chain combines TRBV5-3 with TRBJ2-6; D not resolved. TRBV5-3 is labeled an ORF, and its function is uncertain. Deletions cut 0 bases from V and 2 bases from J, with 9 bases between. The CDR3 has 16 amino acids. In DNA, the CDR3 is TGTGCCAGAAGCTTGGATTCGACCCCTGGGGCCAACGTCCTGACTTTC. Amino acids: CARSLDSTPGANVLTF.

In DNA form, the CDR3 reads TGTGCCAGCAGCGTAGTGGGACAGGGCGTCTCCGGGGAGCTGTTTTTT. This encodes CASSVVGQGVSGELFF. The chain carries TRBV9 and TRBJ2-2; 9 bases agree with TRBD1. Germline CDR1 and CDR2: SGDLS and YYNGEE. The CDR3 runs to 16 residues. Trimming took 0 bases from V and 6 from J; bases not matched to a gene: 6.

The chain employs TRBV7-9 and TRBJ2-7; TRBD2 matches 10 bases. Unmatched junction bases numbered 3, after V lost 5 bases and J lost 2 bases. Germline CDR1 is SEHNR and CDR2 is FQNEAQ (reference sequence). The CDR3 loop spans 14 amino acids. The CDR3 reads CASSPSGSPYEQYF. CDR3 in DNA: TGTGCCAGCAGCCCTAGCGGGAGCCCCTACGAGCAGTACTTC.

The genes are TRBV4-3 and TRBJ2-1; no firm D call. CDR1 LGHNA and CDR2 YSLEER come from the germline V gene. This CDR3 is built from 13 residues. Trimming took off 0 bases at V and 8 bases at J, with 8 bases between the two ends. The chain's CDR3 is CASSQDLRDEQFF. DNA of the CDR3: TGCGCCAGCAGCCAAGACCTTAGAGATGAGCAGTTCTTC.

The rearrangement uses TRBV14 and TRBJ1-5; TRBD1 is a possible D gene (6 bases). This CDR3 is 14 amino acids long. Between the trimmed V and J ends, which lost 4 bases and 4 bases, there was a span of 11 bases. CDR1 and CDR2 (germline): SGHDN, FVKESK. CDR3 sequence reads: CASSLYGQNQPQHF. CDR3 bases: TGTGCCAGCAGCCTATACGGACAGAATCAGCCCCAGCATTTT.

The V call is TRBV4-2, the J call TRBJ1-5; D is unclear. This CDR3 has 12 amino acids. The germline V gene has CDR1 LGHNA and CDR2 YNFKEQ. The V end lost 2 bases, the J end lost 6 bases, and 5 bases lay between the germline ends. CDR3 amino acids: CASSQSSQPQHF. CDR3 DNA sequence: TGTGCCAGCAGCCAATCCAGTCAGCCCCAGCATTTT.

The DNA of the CDR3 is TGTGCCAGCAGCGTTGAGCAGATCCAAGAGACCCAGTACTTC. It encodes CASSVEQIQETQYF. The V call is TRBV7-9, the J call TRBJ2-5; D not resolved. Trimming stripped 5 bases from V and 1 base from J, with 11 bases between. CDR1 SEHNR and CDR2 FQNEAQ come from the germline V gene (reference sequence). This CDR3 is 14 amino acids long.

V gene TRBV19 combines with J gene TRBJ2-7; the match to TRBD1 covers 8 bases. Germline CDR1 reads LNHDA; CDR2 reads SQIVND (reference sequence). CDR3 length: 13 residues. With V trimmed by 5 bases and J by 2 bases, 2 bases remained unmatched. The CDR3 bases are TGTGCCAGTAGTGTGGGACAGGCCTACGAGCAGTACTTC. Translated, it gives CASSVGQAYEQYF.

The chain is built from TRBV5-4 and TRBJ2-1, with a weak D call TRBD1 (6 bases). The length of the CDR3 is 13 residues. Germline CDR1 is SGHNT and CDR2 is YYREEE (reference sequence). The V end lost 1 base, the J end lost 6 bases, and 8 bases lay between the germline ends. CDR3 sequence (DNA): TGTGCCAGCAGCTTGACAGGGATCAATGAGCAGTTCTTC. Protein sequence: CASSLTGINEQFF.

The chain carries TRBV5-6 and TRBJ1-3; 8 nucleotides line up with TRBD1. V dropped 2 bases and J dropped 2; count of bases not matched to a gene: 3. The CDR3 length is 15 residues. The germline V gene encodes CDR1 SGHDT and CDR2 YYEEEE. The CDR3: CASSFGRGPGNTIYF. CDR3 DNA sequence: TGTGCCAGCAGCTTTGGCAGGGGGCCTGGAAACACCATATATTTT.

The CDR3 coding sequence is TGTGCCAGTAGTTTCCAGCGGGAGAAAAATGAGCAGTTCTTC. This sequence encodes CASSFQREKNEQFF. This sequence joins TRBV19 and TRBJ2-1; 8 bases are shared with TRBD2. The junction had 7 bases not matched to a gene; V was cut back by 5 bases and J by 7 bases. CDR3 length: 14 residues. Germline CDR1 reads LNHDA; CDR2 reads SQIVND (reference sequence).

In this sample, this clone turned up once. CDR3 bases: TGCGCCAGCAGCTCGGGACAGGGGGCCCAAGAGACCCAGTACTTC. Its protein product is CASSSGQGAQETQYF. V usage is TRBV5-1 and J usage is TRBJ2-5; 12 nucleotides agree with TRBD1. The CDR3 is 15 amino acids. The J segment lost 1 base and the V segment lost 3 bases, leaving 1 base of the junction unmatched. Per germline, CDR1 SGHRS and CDR2 YFSETQ. The complete variable domain, with remaining parts taken from reference TRBV5-1 and TRBJ2-5, reads KAGVTQTPRYLIKTRGQQVTLSCSPISGHRSVSWYQQTPGQGLQFLFEYFSETQRNKGNFPGRFSGRQFSNSRSEMNVSTLELGDSALYLCASSSGQGAQETQYFGPGTRLLVL.

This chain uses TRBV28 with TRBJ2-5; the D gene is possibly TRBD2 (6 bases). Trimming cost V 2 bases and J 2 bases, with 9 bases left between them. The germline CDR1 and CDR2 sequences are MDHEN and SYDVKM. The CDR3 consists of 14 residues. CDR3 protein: CASSLLAGQETQYF. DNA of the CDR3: TGTGCCAGCAGTTTACTGGCGGGACAAGAGACCCAGTACTTC.